Listed below are T cell receptor beta chains from one sample, sequenced in a study of cytomegalovirus exposure and HLA in healthy donors. Sequencing was performed with immunoSEQ multiplex PCR; in TCRdb, only in-frame clones are kept and a portion is missing. Among about 180,000 clones listed, around 83% were seen once. Sequences were obtained from PBMCs. Receptor source: a girl between 2 and 10 years old in good health and CMV-seropositive. The CDR3 runs from the conserved cysteine through the conserved F or W. The D gene is left open where the match is weak. Rows may omit the clone size; those that give it use once, few, many or a size class.

d_call: NA
j_call: TRBJ1-4
cdr3_length: 12
clone_size: NA
v_call: TRBV2
cdr3_aa: CASTQGSEKLFF
cdr3_nt: TGTGCCAGCACACAGGGTAGCGAAAAACTGTTTTTT

d_call: NA
j_call: TRBJ1-1
cdr3_length: 13
clone_size: few
v_call: TRBV6-4
cdr3_aa: CASSHNRDTEAFF
cdr3_nt: TGTGCCAGCAGCCACAACAGGGACACTGAAGCTTTCTTT

d_call: NA
j_call: TRBJ1-6
cdr3_length: 14
clone_size: NA
v_call: TRBV2
cdr3_aa: CASSVGRTWSPLHF
cdr3_nt: TGTGCCAGCAGTGTAGGCCGGACTTGGTCACCCCTCCACTTT

d_call: NA
j_call: TRBJ1-1
cdr3_length: 14
clone_size: few
v_call: TRBV4-1
cdr3_aa: CASSQDLKREEAFF
cdr3_nt: TGCGCCAGCAGCCAAGATTTAAAGAGAGAAGAAGCTTTCTTT

d_call: TRBD1
j_call: TRBJ2-7
cdr3_length: 13
clone_size: NA
v_call: TRBV10-2
cdr3_aa: CASIAGQGREQYF
cdr3_nt: TGCGCCAGCATTGCAGGACAGGGACGCGAGCAGTACTTC

d_call: NA
j_call: TRBJ1-2
cdr3_length: 15
clone_size: NA
v_call: TRBV4-1
cdr3_aa: CASSLGRQEAYSRTF
cdr3_nt: TGCGCCAGCAGCCTAGGGAGACAGGAGGCCTATTCTCGCACCTTC

d_call: TRBD2
j_call: TRBJ2-7
cdr3_length: 16
clone_size: NA
v_call: TRBV7-9
cdr3_aa: CASSLILAGGSYEQYF
cdr3_nt: TGTGCCAGCAGCCTCATACTAGCGGGGGGCTCCTACGAGCAGTACTTC

d_call: TRBD2
j_call: TRBJ2-7
cdr3_length: 16
clone_size: NA
v_call: TRBV29-1
cdr3_aa: CSAWTSGGAGPLEQYF
cdr3_nt: TGCAGCGCCTGGACTAGCGGGGGGGCTGGGCCTTTGGAGCAGTACTTC

d_call: NA
j_call: TRBJ1-5
cdr3_length: 15
clone_size: few
v_call: TRBV4-2
cdr3_aa: CASSQDIRVHQPQHF
cdr3_nt: TGTGCCAGCAGCCAAGACATCAGGGTGCATCAGCCCCAGCATTTT

d_call: TRBD1
j_call: TRBJ1-2
cdr3_length: 14
clone_size: few
v_call: TRBV25-1
cdr3_aa: CASSLGQGVGGYTF
cdr3_nt: TGTGCCAGCAGTTTGGGACAGGGGGTCGGTGGCTACACCTTC

d_call: TRBD1
j_call: TRBJ1-4
cdr3_length: 15
clone_size: NA
v_call: TRBV25-1
cdr3_aa: CASTSPPGQGEKLFF
cdr3_nt: TGTGCCAGCACCTCACCCCCGGGACAGGGTGAAAAACTGTTTTTT

d_call: NA
j_call: TRBJ1-2
cdr3_length: 14
clone_size: NA
v_call: TRBV7-3
cdr3_aa: CASSLGGARSGYTF
cdr3_nt: TGTGCCAGCAGCTTAGGGGGGGCGCGGAGCGGCTACACCTTC

d_call: TRBD2
j_call: TRBJ2-5
cdr3_length: 14
clone_size: once
v_call: TRBV11-2
cdr3_aa: CASSKGTSRETQYF
cdr3_nt: TGTGCCAGCAGCAAAGGGACTAGCAGGGAGACCCAGTACTTC

d_call: NA
j_call: TRBJ1-3
cdr3_length: 16
clone_size: few
v_call: TRBV5-6
cdr3_aa: CAPGGERQGSGNTIYF
cdr3_nt: TGTGCCCCGGGGGGGGAACGGCAGGGCTCTGGAAACACCATATATTTT

d_call: TRBD2
j_call: TRBJ2-2
cdr3_length: 17
clone_size: NA
v_call: TRBV5-1
cdr3_aa: CATTPNLAGGLAGELFF
cdr3_nt: TGCGCCACCACCCCCAACTTAGCGGGAGGGCTCGCCGGGGAGCTGTTTTTT

d_call: NA
j_call: TRBJ1-1
cdr3_length: 13
clone_size: NA
v_call: TRBV6-4
cdr3_aa: CASSTDMNTEAFF
cdr3_nt: TGTGCCAGTTCGACGGACATGAACACTGAAGCTTTCTTT

d_call: NA
j_call: TRBJ2-4
cdr3_length: 16
clone_size: NA
v_call: TRBV15
cdr3_aa: CATSRDQSRAKNIQYF
cdr3_nt: TGTGCCACCAGCAGAGACCAGTCCAGGGCCAAAAACATTCAGTACTTC

d_call: TRBD2
j_call: TRBJ2-3
cdr3_length: 16
clone_size: once
v_call: TRBV7-3
cdr3_aa: CASSRSATSGRDTQYF
cdr3_nt: TGTGCCAGCAGCCGTAGCGCGACTAGCGGTCGAGATACGCAGTATTTT

d_call: TRBD1
j_call: TRBJ1-2
cdr3_length: 14
clone_size: NA
v_call: TRBV2
cdr3_aa: CASNIYPGQDGYTF
cdr3_nt: TGTGCCAGCAATATTTATCCCGGACAGGATGGCTACACCTTC

d_call: NA
j_call: TRBJ1-2
cdr3_length: 13
clone_size: NA
v_call: TRBV9
cdr3_aa: CASSVGHNYGYTF
cdr3_nt: TGTGCCAGCAGCGTAGGACACAACTATGGCTACACCTTC

d_call: NA
j_call: TRBJ1-2
cdr3_length: 16
clone_size: NA
v_call: TRBV4-1
cdr3_aa: CASSPRASLTNYGYTF
cdr3_nt: TGCGCCAGCAGTCCCAGGGCCTCCTTAACGAACTATGGCTACACCTTC

d_call: TRBD1
j_call: TRBJ2-7
cdr3_length: 16
clone_size: NA
v_call: TRBV19
cdr3_aa: CASSIAQQGFSYEQYF
cdr3_nt: TGTGCCAGTAGTATTGCCCAACAGGGGTTCTCCTACGAGCAGTACTTC

d_call: TRBD1
j_call: TRBJ1-2
cdr3_length: 16
clone_size: NA
v_call: TRBV11-3
cdr3_aa: CASSPSRTGEGYGYTF
cdr3_nt: TGTGCCAGCAGCCCGTCCCGGACAGGGGAAGGCTATGGCTACACCTTC

d_call: TRBD1
j_call: TRBJ1-1
cdr3_length: 14
clone_size: NA
v_call: TRBV5-6
cdr3_aa: CASSLGGQGREAFF
cdr3_nt: TGTGCCAGCAGCTTGGGTGGACAGGGGCGTGAAGCTTTCTTT

d_call: NA
j_call: TRBJ2-2
cdr3_length: 12
clone_size: NA
v_call: TRBV29-1
cdr3_aa: CSVGQNTGELFF
cdr3_nt: TGCAGCGTTGGACAGAACACCGGGGAGCTGTTTTTT

d_call: NA
j_call: TRBJ1-5
cdr3_length: 13
clone_size: NA
v_call: TRBV6-6
cdr3_aa: CASSGHSNQPQHF
cdr3_nt: TGTGCCAGCTCGGGACACAGCAATCAGCCCCAGCATTTT

d_call: NA
j_call: TRBJ2-5
cdr3_length: 16
clone_size: NA
v_call: TRBV15
cdr3_aa: CATSRERADYQETQYF
cdr3_nt: TGTGCCACCAGCAGAGAGAGGGCAGATTACCAAGAGACCCAGTACTTC

d_call: TRBD2
j_call: TRBJ2-1
cdr3_length: 15
clone_size: once
v_call: TRBV10-3
cdr3_aa: CAIKLASGGSNEQFF
cdr3_nt: TGTGCCATCAAGCTGGCTAGCGGGGGAAGCAATGAGCAGTTCTTC

d_call: NA
j_call: TRBJ2-1
cdr3_length: 17
clone_size: NA
v_call: TRBV28
cdr3_aa: CASTPPGQGGSYNEQFF
cdr3_nt: TGTGCCAGCACTCCTCCCGGGCAGGGAGGCTCCTACAATGAGCAGTTCTTC

d_call: TRBD2
j_call: TRBJ2-3
cdr3_length: 16
clone_size: NA
v_call: TRBV25-1
cdr3_aa: CASSRTSGKVADTQYF
cdr3_nt: TGTGCCAGCAGTCGAACTAGCGGGAAGGTGGCAGATACGCAGTATTTT

d_call: TRBD2
j_call: TRBJ2-2
cdr3_length: 17
clone_size: NA
v_call: TRBV7-9
cdr3_aa: CASSSLLLAENTGELFF
cdr3_nt: TGTGCCAGCAGCTCTCTACTACTAGCGGAGAACACCGGGGAGCTGTTTTTT

d_call: NA
j_call: TRBJ1-5
cdr3_length: 13
clone_size: once
v_call: TRBV6-1
cdr3_aa: CASTLHGDQPQHF
cdr3_nt: TGTGCCAGCACTTTACATGGTGATCAGCCCCAGCATTTT

d_call: TRBD2
j_call: TRBJ2-7
cdr3_length: 15
clone_size: NA
v_call: TRBV7-3
cdr3_aa: CASSLGALAGGEQYF
cdr3_nt: TGTGCCAGCAGCTTAGGGGCTCTGGCGGGAGGCGAGCAGTACTTC

d_call: TRBD1
j_call: TRBJ1-4
cdr3_length: 15
clone_size: NA
v_call: TRBV5-1
cdr3_aa: CASSYLTGTNEKLFF
cdr3_nt: TGCGCCAGCAGCTACCTGACAGGGACTAATGAAAAACTGTTTTTT

d_call: TRBD2
j_call: TRBJ2-1
cdr3_length: 14
clone_size: NA
v_call: TRBV5-1
cdr3_aa: CASSLGLAGDEQFF
cdr3_nt: TGCGCCAGCAGCTTGGGGCTAGCGGGCGATGAGCAGTTCTTC

d_call: NA
j_call: TRBJ1-2
cdr3_length: 14
clone_size: NA
v_call: TRBV2
cdr3_aa: CASSTVDSTYGYTF
cdr3_nt: TGTGCCAGCAGTACCGTGGACAGTACCTATGGCTACACCTTC

d_call: TRBD1
j_call: TRBJ2-2
cdr3_length: 14
clone_size: NA
v_call: TRBV9
cdr3_aa: CASSETTGAGELFF
cdr3_nt: TGTGCCAGCAGCGAGACGACAGGGGCCGGGGAGCTGTTTTTT

d_call: NA
j_call: TRBJ1-1
cdr3_length: 12
clone_size: NA
v_call: TRBV6-1
cdr3_aa: CASSSSYTEAFF
cdr3_nt: NA

d_call: NA
j_call: TRBJ1-2
cdr3_length: 16
clone_size: once
v_call: TRBV30
cdr3_aa: CAWNEVLRTVNYGYTF
cdr3_nt: TGTGCCTGGAATGAAGTGCTTAGGACAGTAAACTATGGCTACACCTTC

d_call: NA
j_call: TRBJ1-5
cdr3_length: 13
clone_size: NA
v_call: TRBV25-1
cdr3_aa: CASTRGVTQPQHF
cdr3_nt: TGTGCCAGCACTCGGGGAGTAACTCAGCCCCAGCATTTT

d_call: NA
j_call: TRBJ1-1
cdr3_length: 14
clone_size: NA
v_call: TRBV30
cdr3_aa: CAWSVRQVNTEAFF
cdr3_nt: TGTGCCTGGAGTGTACGCCAGGTGAACACTGAAGCTTTCTTT

d_call: NA
j_call: TRBJ2-7
cdr3_length: 12
clone_size: NA
v_call: TRBV4-1
cdr3_aa: CASSHTSYEQYF
cdr3_nt: TGCGCCAGCAGCCATACGTCCTACGAGCAGTACTTC

d_call: TRBD1
j_call: TRBJ2-5
cdr3_length: 16
clone_size: once
v_call: TRBV7-9
cdr3_aa: CASSFDRGQGQETQYF
cdr3_nt: TGTGCCAGCAGCTTTGACAGGGGTCAAGGCCAAGAGACCCAGTACTTC

d_call: NA
j_call: TRBJ1-1
cdr3_length: 15
clone_size: NA
v_call: TRBV6-1
cdr3_aa: CASTSNPGTHTGAFF
cdr3_nt: TGTGCCAGCACTTCTAATCCAGGGACTCACACTGGAGCTTTCTTT